Below, 23 T cell receptor beta chains from the same sample are listed, as sequenced in a study of T cells in Graves' hyperthyroidism and ophthalmopathy. The TCR beta CDR3 regions underwent amplification using RNA transcripts as the source. HTBI primers were employed in a first-round RT-PCR of the TCR CDR3. TCRdb used MiXCR to reprocess the multiplex PCR reads, holding one entry per CDR3 protein. There are 300,000 to 350,000 distinct CDR3 sequences in the sample; roughly 13% occur only once, and roughly 25% lies in the top ten. The sample consisted of blood. The receptors were sampled from a woman in her 30s with Graves' hyperthyroidism.

For the CDR3, the DNA is TGTGCCAGCATCGGCAGGATAGACAATCAGCCCCAGCATTTT. It encodes CASIGRIDNQPQHF. This chain links TRBV28 with TRBJ1-5; D unclear. The CDR3 consists of 14 residues. The V end lost 7 bases, the J end lost 3 bases, and 13 bases lay between the germline ends. Germline V gene data show CDR1 as MDHEN and CDR2 as SYDVKM.

This clonotype has a handful of counts. The chain carries TRBV20-1 and TRBJ2-7, with D hard to call. V lost 1 base to trimming and J lost 3 bases, with 13 bases between them. The CDR3 extends over 14 amino acids. In germline, CDR1 is DFQATT, CDR2 SNEGSKA (reference sequence). The CDR3 region has the DNA TGCAGTGCTAGAGCGCCGACTCAAGGCTACGAGCAGTACTTC. Translating gives CSARAPTQGYEQYF.

This clonotype has more than one count but fewer than ten. Since a much larger clone is just one base distant, this may be a read error. V is TRBV2 and J is TRBJ1-3, with 8 positions matching TRBD1. CDR3 length: 15 amino acids. Germline loops: CDR1 SNHLY, CDR2 FYNNEI. V trimming: 5 bases; J trimming: 9 bases; junction bases outside the gene matches: 12. CDR3 nucleotides: TGTGCCAGCAGTCCCACAGGGGGAGGCCTCGGCACCATATATTTT. It codes for CASSPTGGGLGTIYF. Using reference TRBV2 and TRBJ1-3 for the parts outside the CDR3, the full variable domain is EPEVTQTPSHQVTQMGQEVILRCVPISNHLYFYWYRQILGQKVEFLVSFYNNEISEKSEIFDDQFSVERPDGSNFTLKIRSTKLEDSAMYFCASSPTGGGLGTIYFGEGSWLTVV.

This clonotype showed up many times. J is TRBJ2-5 and V is TRBV12-3 or TRBV12-4; D uncertain. The V gene lost 0 bases and the J gene lost 7 bases, with 9 bases spanning the gap. The length of the CDR3 is 13 residues. The CDR3 sequence is CASSLARGGTQYF. CDR3 nucleotides: TGTGCCAGCAGTTTAGCTAGAGGTGGGACCCAGTACTTC.

This chain links TRBV5-1 with TRBJ2-7; D perhaps matches TRBD1 (6 bases). V lost 4 bases to trimming and J lost 0 bases, with 14 bases between them. Germline V gene lookup returns CDR1 SGHRS and CDR2 YFSETQ. CDR3 length equals 15 residues. The chain's CDR3 is CASSATGWYSYEQYF. CDR3 DNA sequence: TGCGCCAGCAGCGCTACAGGGTGGTACTCCTACGAGCAGTACTTC.

This clonotype appeared many times. The chain employs TRBV24-1 and TRBJ1-1; a weak D match, TRBD1 (6 bases). The CDR3 totals 14 residues. Trimming pared 5 bases from V and 4 bases from J, leaving 13 bases between. CDR1 is KGHDR, CDR2 SFDVKD, per germline. DNA for the CDR3: TGTGCCACCAGTGGAGGAGGCAGGGGCACTGAAGCTTTCTTT. Amino acids: CATSGGGRGTEAFF.

This clonotype was seen ten or more times. The rearrangement links TRBV28 to TRBJ2-3; D is undetermined. With 3 bases removed from V and 0 bases from J, the gap between germline ends came to 10 bases. This CDR3 is built from 15 residues. CDR1 MDHEN and CDR2 SYDVKM come from the germline V gene. As DNA, the CDR3 is TGTGCCAGCAGTTTTACGCAAGGGAGCACAGATACGCAGTATTTT. This translates into CASSFTQGSTDTQYF.

This clonotype has ten or more counts. The chain links TRBV12-3 or TRBV12-4 to TRBJ2-7; 9 positions agree with TRBD1. The J segment lost 6 bases and the V segment lost 1 base, leaving 7 bases of the junction unmatched. CDR3 size: 15 residues. The DNA of the CDR3 is TGTGCCAGCAGTTTAGGGGGGACAGGGTCCCTCGAGCAGTACTTC. Amino acid sequence: CASSLGGTGSLEQYF.

This clonotype was counted between two and nine times. V gene TRBV2 combines with J gene TRBJ2-2; the D is unclear. Trimming took off 5 bases at V and 2 bases at J, with 9 bases between the two ends. There are 14 residues in the CDR3. Germline V gene sequence: CDR1 SNHLY, CDR2 FYNNEI. The CDR3 loop reads CASSFGVNTGELFF. The CDR3 DNA follows: TGTGCCAGCAGTTTTGGGGTTAACACCGGGGAGCTGTTTTTT.

The chain combines TRBV20-1 with TRBJ2-7; D is unclear. The CDR3 spans 13 residues. Germline CDR1 DFQATT, CDR2 SNEGSKA (reference sequence). The ends were cut back, 4 bases at V and 2 bases at J, with 12 bases in the middle. CDR3 coding DNA: TGCAGTGCTACCCTCTCAGGAGCCTACGAGCAGTACTTC. Encoded protein: CSATLSGAYEQYF.

This clonotype was detected only a few times. The chain has TRBV28 and TRBJ2-5; 8 bases align to TRBD2. Per germline, CDR1 MDHEN and CDR2 SYDVKM. This CDR3 region has 16 residues. V shed 6 bases and J 6 bases; nucleotides not matched to a gene: 15. In DNA, the CDR3 is TGTGCCAGCAGGGCGCAGGGCGGGGGGAAGGAAAAGACCCAGTACTTC. Residues: CASRAQGGGKEKTQYF.

The CDR3 protein is CASSPPGARSYGYTF. The CDR3, as DNA: TGTGCCAGCAGCCCGCCCGGCGCCAGGTCCTATGGCTACACCTTC. The V gene is TRBV5-4, the J gene TRBJ1-2; unclear D gene. The length of the CDR3 is 15 residues. V was trimmed by 4 bases and J by 4 bases, leaving 17 bases between them. Germline CDR1 is SGHNT and CDR2 is YYREEE (reference sequence).

In its sample, this clonotype was seen many times. The chain employs TRBV12-3 or TRBV12-4 and TRBJ1-1, with no clear D. This CDR3 has 13 residues. V was cut by 6 bases and J by 9 bases, with 17 bases left in between. This CDR3 is CASSPQLGGQAFF. CDR3 DNA: TGTGCCAGCAGCCCCCAGCTTGGAGGGCAAGCTTTCTTT.

This clonotype came up many times. V usage is TRBV6-1 and J usage is TRBJ1-5, with 9 bases fitting TRBD1. There are 14 residues in the CDR3. CDR1 and CDR2 from the germline V gene are MNHNS and SASEGT. The junction had 5 bases not matched to a gene; V was cut back by 6 bases and J by 5 bases. CDR3 in DNA: TGTGCCAGCAGCCCACAGGGGGCGGATCAGCCCCAGCATTTT. It encodes CASSPQGADQPQHF.

The rearrangement links TRBV7-9 to TRBJ1-2; 7 bases match TRBD1. The CDR3 consists of 14 residues. Germline CDR1 reads SEHNR; CDR2 reads FQNEAQ (reference sequence). The junction had 6 bases not matched to a gene; V was cut back by 4 bases and J by 4 bases. CDR3 DNA: TGTGCCAGCAGCTCAATCCGGGACAGCTATGGCTACACCTTC. Translation gives CASSSIRDSYGYTF.

This clonotype has at least ten counts. The chain joins TRBV15 to TRBJ1-5; D not resolved. The germline V gene has CDR1 LNHNV and CDR2 YYDKDF (reference sequence). V lost 4 bases and J 1 base, leaving 5 bases between the germline ends. This CDR3 has 13 residues. CDR3 protein: CATSTESNQPQHF. For the CDR3, the DNA is TGTGCCACCAGCACGGAAAGCAATCAGCCCCAGCATTTT.

This clonotype has only a few counts. The chain employs TRBV29-1 and TRBJ2-4; D gene unclear. Germline V lookup: CDR1 SQVTM, CDR2 ANQGSEA. V shed 5 bases and J shed 0 bases, with 11 bases lying between them. The CDR3 sequence is 14 residues long. CDR3 region: CSVKARLAKNIQYF. As DNA, the CDR3 is TGCAGCGTTAAGGCCCGTCTAGCCAAAAACATTCAGTACTTC.

This clonotype was seen a handful of times. This chain connects TRBV30 to TRBJ1-6, with 10 positions matching TRBD1. The CDR3 runs 14 residues. Germline assignment: CDR1 GTSNPN and CDR2 SVGIG (reference sequence). J lost 9 bases, V lost 4 bases, and 6 bases had no gene match. DNA for the CDR3: TGTGCCTGGACTCGGACAGGGGGGCGTTCACCCCTCCACTTT. It encodes CAWTRTGGRSPLHF.

The rearrangement links TRBV28 to TRBJ1-3; D gene unclear. Between the trimmed V and J ends, which lost 6 bases and 6 bases, there was a span of 9 bases. The CDR3 covers 12 residues. The germline CDR1 and CDR2 sequences are MDHEN and SYDVKM. The chain's CDR3 is CASRTPKNTIYF. The DNA for the CDR3 is TGTGCCAGCAGGACACCTAAAAACACCATATATTTT.

The CDR3 loop is CASSQFRTGNTIYF. CDR3 DNA sequence: TGTGCCAGCAGCCAATTCCGGACTGGAAACACCATATATTTT. The rearrangement uses TRBV14 and TRBJ1-3; no reliable D call. V lost 2 bases and J 2 bases, leaving 7 bases between the germline ends. The germline CDR1 and CDR2 sequences are SGHDN and FVKESK. This CDR3 is 14 amino acids long.

This clonotype was found a few times. The chain links TRBV20-1 to TRBJ2-2, with 8 bases that match TRBD1. CDR1 and CDR2 from the germline V gene are DFQATT and SNEGSKA (reference sequence). The trim removed 6 bases at V and 6 bases at J, leaving 9 bases unmatched. The CDR3 is 14 residues long. The CDR3 DNA is TGCAGTGCCCCCAGACAGGGGACCCCCGGGGAGCTGTTTTTT. This translates into CSAPRQGTPGELFF.

The table lists this clonotype with many counts. This chain uses TRBV6-1 with TRBJ2-3, with D maybe TRBD2 (5 bases). This CDR3 region has 15 residues. The V gene lost 6 bases and the J gene lost 1 base, with 14 bases spanning the gap. CDR1 MNHNS and CDR2 SASEGT come from the germline V gene. DNA for the CDR3: TGTGCCAGCAGCAGAGGAGGTGTTGGCACAGATACGCAGTATTTT. It codes for CASSRGGVGTDTQYF.

The rearrangement joins TRBV7-9 to TRBJ1-2; D uncertain. V lost 2 bases and J lost 2, with 18 bases in between. Germline loops: CDR1 SEHNR, CDR2 FQNEAQ (reference sequence). The CDR3 runs to 17 residues. CDR3 loop: CASSLRLPSGINYGYTF. CDR3 sequence (DNA): TGTGCCAGCAGCTTACGACTCCCTTCGGGCATCAACTATGGCTACACCTTC.